Included here is one T cell receptor beta chain sequence, with context. Its matching antigen is unknown. The sample comes from a study of T cells in Graves' hyperthyroidism and ophthalmopathy. Overall study results and limits: The model predicted ophthalmopathy a median around six months before onset.

Newly diagnosed hyperthyroidism, duration under 2 months, in patients aged 18 to 65. It was uncontrolled infection, other autoimmune disease, pregnancy or lactation that excluded patients. Germline CDR1 reads SQVTM; CDR2 reads ANQGSEA. The germline V and J ends were trimmed by 7 bases and 1 base, with 11 bases remaining between them. This CDR3 has 12 residues. Amplification targeted TCR beta CDR3 regions from RNA transcripts. TCR CDR3 regions were first amplified by RT-PCR with HTBI primers. One entry per CDR3 protein results from TCRdb running MiXCR on the multiplex PCR reads. The repertoire has 550,000 to 800,000 distinct CDR3 sequences, about 18% of them found once; the top ten carry 15% to 18%.

This sequence was found in a man over 45 with Graves' hyperthyroidism. The V gene is TRBV29-1, the J gene TRBJ2-7; D is uncertain. Sequences were obtained from blood. DNA of the CDR3: TGCAGCGCAAACACGATTTCCTACGAGCAGTACTTC. Its protein product is CSANTISYEQYF.